The entry below gives a single TCR beta chain sequence along with its context. Its antigen is unidentified. The data were taken from a study of neurological immune-mediated disorders. Points from the study as a whole: No expanded-clone CDR3 amino acid sequence recurred across subjects, suggesting private TCR-beta repertoires. Phylogenetically, 18 of 34 multiple sclerosis patients' repertoires fell into one related-CDR3 cluster, a possible signature. With the multiple sclerosis repertoire cluster, neither clinical nor MRI features showed any association.

Each CDR3 protein gets one entry after TCRdb re-called the 5' RACE reads with MiXCR. The sample includes under 70,000 distinct CDR3 sequences, 5.2% of them seen just once. The germline V gene has CDR1 MNHNS and CDR2 SASEGT. V lost 4 bases and J lost 2, with 0 bases in between. The CDR3 covers 10 residues. This receptor was identified in a woman aged 30 to 39 with multiple sclerosis. The chain is built from TRBV6-1 and TRBJ2-7; D unresolved. The source material was PBMCs. The DNA for the CDR3 is TGTGCCAGCAGTGCCTACGAGCAGTACTTC. It specifies CASSAYEQYF.